The T cell receptor (beta chain) under discussion was sequenced for a study of PD-1 blockade in classical Hodgkin lymphoma. Study overall: Treatment was intravenous nivolumab, 3 mg/kg every 2 weeks, until progression.

This clone has just one count. Its matching antigen is unknown. With no exception, relapse followed autologous stem cell transplantation in all patients, and brentuximab vedotin exposure varied. Complete response, partial response or progressive disease made up the best responses. The table came from immunoSEQ multiplex PCR; TCRdb's copy has only in-frame clones and leaves some out. In the table there are more than 55,000 clones, more than 75% of which are singletons. Study-wide results and limits: Newly diagnosed patients were reported to exhibit reduced baseline TCR diversity relative to healthy donors.

The sequence came from a human donor with classical Hodgkin lymphoma. The sequences come from peripheral blood mononuclear cells (PBMCs), collected before the second cycle of nivolumab.

The CDR3 nucleotides read TGCGCCAGCAGAGTTAGCGGGGGGTTGAACAATGAGCAGTTCTTC. This sequence encodes CASRVSGGLNNEQFF. This chain joins TRBV5-1 and TRBJ2-1; 10 nucleotides align to TRBD2. Per the germline V gene, CDR1 is SGHRS and CDR2 is YFSETQ. The CDR3 totals 15 residues. The J segment lost 5 bases and the V segment lost 5 bases, leaving 7 bases of the junction unmatched.